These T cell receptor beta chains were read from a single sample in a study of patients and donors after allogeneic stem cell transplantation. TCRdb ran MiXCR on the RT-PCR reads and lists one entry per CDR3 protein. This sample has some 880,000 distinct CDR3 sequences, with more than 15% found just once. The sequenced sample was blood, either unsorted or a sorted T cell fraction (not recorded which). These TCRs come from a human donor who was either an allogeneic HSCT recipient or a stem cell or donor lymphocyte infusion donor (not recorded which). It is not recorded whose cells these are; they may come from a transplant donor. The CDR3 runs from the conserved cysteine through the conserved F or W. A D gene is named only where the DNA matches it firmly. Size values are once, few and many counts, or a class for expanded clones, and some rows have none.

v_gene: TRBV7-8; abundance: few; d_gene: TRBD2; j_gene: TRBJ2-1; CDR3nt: TGTGCCAGCAGCACTAGCTGGGGACTAGAAGCCAGTGAGCAGTTCTTC; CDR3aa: CASSTSWGLEASEQFF
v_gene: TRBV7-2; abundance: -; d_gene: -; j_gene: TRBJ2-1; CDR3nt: TGTGCCAGCAGCTTAGGTAGTTGGAATGAGCAGTTCTTC; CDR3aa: CASSLGSWNEQFF
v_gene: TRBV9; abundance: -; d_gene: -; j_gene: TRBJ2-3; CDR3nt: TGTGCCAGCAGCGCACGACTAGTATCAGATACGCAGTATTTT; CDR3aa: CASSARLVSDTQYF
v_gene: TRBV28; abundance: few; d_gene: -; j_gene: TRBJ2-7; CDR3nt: TGTGCCAGCCAAGGGCCCGCTTCTGAGCAGTACTTC; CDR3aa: CASQGPASEQYF
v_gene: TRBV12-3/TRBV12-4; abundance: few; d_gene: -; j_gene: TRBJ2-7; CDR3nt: TGTGCCAGCAGCCCAGGACACGCCGACACCTACGAGCAGTACTTC; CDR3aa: CASSPGHADTYEQYF
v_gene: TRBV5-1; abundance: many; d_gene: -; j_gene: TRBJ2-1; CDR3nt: TGCGCCAGCAGCTTGGGGGCAGAGCAGTTCTTC; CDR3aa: CASSLGAEQFF
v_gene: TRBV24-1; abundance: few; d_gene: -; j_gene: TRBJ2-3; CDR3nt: TGTGCCACCAGTCCTGTCGGGAAAACAGATACGCAGTATTTT; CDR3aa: CATSPVGKTDTQYF
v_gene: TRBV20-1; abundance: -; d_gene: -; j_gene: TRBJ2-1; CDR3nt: TGCAGTGCTAGCTTACAAAGAAATAATGAGCAGTTCTTC; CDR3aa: CSASLQRNNEQFF
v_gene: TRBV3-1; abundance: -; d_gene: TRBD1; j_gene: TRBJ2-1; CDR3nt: TGTGCCAGCACCCGGGACAGGGAGGGTGAGCAGTTCTTC; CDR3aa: CASTRDREGEQFF
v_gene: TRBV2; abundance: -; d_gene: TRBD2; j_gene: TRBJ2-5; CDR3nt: TGTGCCAGCTGGGGACTAGCGGGAGTTGAGACCCAGTACTTC; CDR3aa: CASWGLAGVETQYF
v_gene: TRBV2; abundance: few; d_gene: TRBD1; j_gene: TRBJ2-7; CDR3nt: TGTGCCAGCAGCGAGGGACAGCTTTTTCTCTACGAGCAGTACTTC; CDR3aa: CASSEGQLFLYEQYF
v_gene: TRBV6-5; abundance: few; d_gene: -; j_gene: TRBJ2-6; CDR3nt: TGTGCCAGCAGTTACTCTGACCGGTTCTCTGGGGCCAACGTCCTGACTTTC; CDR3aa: CASSYSDRFSGANVLTF
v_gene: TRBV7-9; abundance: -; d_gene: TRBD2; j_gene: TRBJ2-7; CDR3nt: TGTGCCAGCAGCCACCGATTAGCGGGGACCTTCGGATACGAGCAGTACTTC; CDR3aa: CASSHRLAGTFGYEQYF
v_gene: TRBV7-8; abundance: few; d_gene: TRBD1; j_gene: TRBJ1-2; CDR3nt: TGTGCCAGCAGCGGAAGGGACAGGCTTTATGGCTACACCTTC; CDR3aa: CASSGRDRLYGYTF
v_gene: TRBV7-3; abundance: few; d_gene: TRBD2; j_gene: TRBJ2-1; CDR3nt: TGTGCCAGCAGCCCGACGGGCGGGAGCTCCTACAATGAGCAGTTCTTC; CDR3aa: CASSPTGGSSYNEQFF
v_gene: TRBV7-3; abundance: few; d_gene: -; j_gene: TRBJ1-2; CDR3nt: TGTGCCAGTCGACAGACCAGTAGGGATGGCTACACCTTC; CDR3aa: CASRQTSRDGYTF
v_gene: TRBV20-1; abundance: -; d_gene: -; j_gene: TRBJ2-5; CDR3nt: TGCAGTGGCCAGGCAGGGCAAGAGACCCAGTACTTC; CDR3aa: CSGQAGQETQYF
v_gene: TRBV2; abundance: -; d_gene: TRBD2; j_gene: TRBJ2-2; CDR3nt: TGTGCCAGCAAGCGGGAGGGCCCATCAATCACCGGGGAGCTGTTTTTT; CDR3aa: CASKREGPSITGELFF
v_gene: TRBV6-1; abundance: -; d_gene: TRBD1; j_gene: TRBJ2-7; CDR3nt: TGTGCCGCGGGCGAGACAGGGCCAGCCTACGAGCAGTACTTC; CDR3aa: CAAGETGPAYEQYF
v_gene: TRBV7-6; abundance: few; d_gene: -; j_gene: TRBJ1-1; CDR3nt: TGTGCCAGCAGCTTAGCCCCGCAGGGGACGAACACTGAAGCTTTCTTT; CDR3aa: CASSLAPQGTNTEAFF
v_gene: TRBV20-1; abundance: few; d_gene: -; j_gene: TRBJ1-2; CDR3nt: TGCAGTGCTAGAGCCAGTCGTCTCATTAGGGATGGCTACACCTTC; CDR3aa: CSARASRLIRDGYTF
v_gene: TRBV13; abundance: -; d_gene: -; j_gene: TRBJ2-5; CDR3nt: TGTGCCAGCAGCGGCCGTATGGGCGAGACCCAGTACTTC; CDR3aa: CASSGRMGETQYF
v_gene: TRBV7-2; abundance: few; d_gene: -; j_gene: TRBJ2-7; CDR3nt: TGTGCCAGCAGCACGACGGAGGCCTACGAGCAGTACTTC; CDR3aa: CASSTTEAYEQYF
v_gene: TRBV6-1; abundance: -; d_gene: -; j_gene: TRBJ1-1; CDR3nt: TGTGCCAGCGGGCGGAACTTGGGGACTGAAGCTTTCTTT; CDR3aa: CASGRNLGTEAFF
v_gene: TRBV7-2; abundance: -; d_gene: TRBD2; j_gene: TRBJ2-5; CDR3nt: TGTGCCAGCAGCTTAGAACTAGCGGGGGGGCCAGAGACCCAGTACTTC; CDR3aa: CASSLELAGGPETQYF
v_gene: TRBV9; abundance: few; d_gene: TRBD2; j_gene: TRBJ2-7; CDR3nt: TGTGCCAGCAGCGTCGGCGGCCTAGCGGGAGGATCTAACGAGCAGTACTTC; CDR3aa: CASSVGGLAGGSNEQYF
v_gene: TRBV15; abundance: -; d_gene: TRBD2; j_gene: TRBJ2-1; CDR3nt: TGTGCCACCAGTGTAGCGGGGGATCGGAATGAGCAGTTCTTC; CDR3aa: CATSVAGDRNEQFF
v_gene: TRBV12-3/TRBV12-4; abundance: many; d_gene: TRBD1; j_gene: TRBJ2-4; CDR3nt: TGTGCCAGCACCGCGACAGGGACCAAAAACATTCAGTACTTC; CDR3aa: CASTATGTKNIQYF
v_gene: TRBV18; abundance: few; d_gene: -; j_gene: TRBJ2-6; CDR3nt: TGTGCCAGCTCACCTACAGTTGGGGCCAACGTCCTGACTTTC; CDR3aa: CASSPTVGANVLTF
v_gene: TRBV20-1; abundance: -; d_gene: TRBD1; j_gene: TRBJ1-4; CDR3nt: TGCAGTGCTAGAGTTACAGGGGCGGTAGGAGAAAAACTGTTTTTT; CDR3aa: CSARVTGAVGEKLFF
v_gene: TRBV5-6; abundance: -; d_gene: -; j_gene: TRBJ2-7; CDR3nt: TGTGCCAGCAGCTTGGAGAGGGGAATCTACGAGCAGTACTTC; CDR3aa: CASSLERGIYEQYF
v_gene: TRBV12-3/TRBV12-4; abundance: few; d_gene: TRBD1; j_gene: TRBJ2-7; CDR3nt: TGTGCCAGCAGCGGAACAGGGGGGCAGTACTTC; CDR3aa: CASSGTGGQYF
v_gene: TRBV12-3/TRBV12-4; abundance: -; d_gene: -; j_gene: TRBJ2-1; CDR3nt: TGTGCCAGCAGCTGGACCAAGGCGTCCTACAATGAGCAGTTCTTC; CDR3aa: CASSWTKASYNEQFF
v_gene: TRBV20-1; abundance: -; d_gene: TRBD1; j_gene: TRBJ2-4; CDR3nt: TGCAGTGCTATACGGACAGGGTTCAGAAACATTCAGTACTTC; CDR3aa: CSAIRTGFRNIQYF
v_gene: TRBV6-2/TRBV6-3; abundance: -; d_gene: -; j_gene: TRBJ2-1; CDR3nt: TGTGCCAGCGACGACAGGACAGGGAGGGGTAATGAGCAGTTCTTC; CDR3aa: CASDDRTGRGNEQFF
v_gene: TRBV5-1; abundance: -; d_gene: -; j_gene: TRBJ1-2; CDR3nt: TGCGCCAGCAGCCCTGGGGGGTACCCTAACTATGGCTACACCTTC; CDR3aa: CASSPGGYPNYGYTF
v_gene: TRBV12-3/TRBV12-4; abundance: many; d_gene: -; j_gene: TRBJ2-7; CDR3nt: TGTGCCAGCAGTCTCCGGACGGCCCTAGGGGGGAACGAGCAGTACTTC; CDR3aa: CASSLRTALGGNEQYF
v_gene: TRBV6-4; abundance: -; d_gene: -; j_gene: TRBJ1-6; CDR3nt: TGTGCCAGCACCCTGAGGGGCGGCAGCAGTTGGAATTCACCCCTCCACTTT; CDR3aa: CASTLRGGSSWNSPLHF
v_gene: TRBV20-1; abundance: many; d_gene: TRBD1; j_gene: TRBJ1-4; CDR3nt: TGCAGTGCTAAAGACAGGGGAAGTGAAAAACTGTTTTTT; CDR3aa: CSAKDRGSEKLFF
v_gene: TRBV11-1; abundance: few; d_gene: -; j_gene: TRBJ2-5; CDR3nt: TGTGCCAGCAGCCCCCGACAAAAACAAGAGACCCAGTACTTC; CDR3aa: CASSPRQKQETQYF
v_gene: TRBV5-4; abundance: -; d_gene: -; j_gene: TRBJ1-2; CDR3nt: TGTGCCTTAGGCAGTTTAGGCGATGGCTACACCTTC; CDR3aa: CALGSLGDGYTF
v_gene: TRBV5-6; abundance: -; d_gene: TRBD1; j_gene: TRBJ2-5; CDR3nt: TGTGCCAGCAGCTTGGACAGGCCAGGGGGAGAGACCCAGTACTTC; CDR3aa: CASSLDRPGGETQYF
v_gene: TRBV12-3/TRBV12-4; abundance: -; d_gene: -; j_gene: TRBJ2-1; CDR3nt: TGTGCCAGCGAACCGCCAGATTCCAATGAGCAGTTCTTC; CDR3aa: CASEPPDSNEQFF
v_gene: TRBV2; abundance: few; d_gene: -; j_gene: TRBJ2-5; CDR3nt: TGTGCCAGCAGTGAAAGGGAGTACCAAGAGACCCAGTACTTC; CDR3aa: CASSEREYQETQYF
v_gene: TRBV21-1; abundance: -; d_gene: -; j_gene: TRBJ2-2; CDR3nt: TGTGCCAGCAGCAAACGGTACAAGGTCACGAACACCGGGGAGCTGTTTTTT; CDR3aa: CASSKRYKVTNTGELFF
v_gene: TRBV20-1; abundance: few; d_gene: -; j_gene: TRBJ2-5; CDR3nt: TGCAGTGCTAACTCCAAGGGGAAGTTGCAAGAGACCCAGTACTTC; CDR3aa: CSANSKGKLQETQYF